This T cell receptor (beta chain) came from a study of blood T cells in healthy people across ages. Next came a second PCR, run for about 7 to 12 cycles, which used a sample-barcoded 5' primer along with a J-beta primer mix. TCRdb called the 5' RACE reads again in MiXCR, with one record for every CDR3 protein. The table shows about 1.4 million distinct CDR3 sequences, with 59% occurring only once. This clonotype came up a few times. CDR1 and CDR2 from the germline V gene are ENHRY and SYGVKD. Trimming took off 3 bases at V and 7 bases at J, with 13 bases between the two ends. The CDR3 sequence is 14 residues long.

The chain couples TRBV10-3 to TRBJ2-1, with D unresolved. The sequenced material came from blood. This receptor was obtained from a man between 18 and 29 years old in good health. CDR3 sequence (DNA): TGTGCCATCAGTGACACCGACGCAGGTAATGAGCAGTTCTTC. Translation: CAISDTDAGNEQFF.